One and the same sample provided the 28 T cell receptor beta chains below, sequenced in a study of cytomegalovirus exposure and HLA in healthy donors. The primer mix had 60 Vbeta and 13 Jbeta primers. The method was immunoSEQ multiplex PCR; TCRdb's version includes in-frame clones alone and lacks a portion of them. The sample lists 150,000 to 200,000 clones, 75% to 80% occurring once. The sequencing sample was made of PBMCs. These receptors were collected from a man in his forties in good health and CMV-seropositive.

This clone was counted between two and nine times. Germline and junction disagree at one end, which may indicate a read error. The chain is built from TRBV6-1 and TRBJ2-6; possibly TRBD1 for D (6 bases). The CDR3 sequence is 15 residues long. The germline gives CDR1 MNHNS, CDR2 SASEGT. The CDR3 DNA reads TGTGCCAGCAGTGAACAGGGGTCTGGGGCCAACGGCCTGACTTTC. Amino acids: CASSEQGSGANGLTF.

J is TRBJ1-5 and V is TRBV5-1; maybe TRBD1 (6 bases). The germline gives CDR1 SGHRS, CDR2 YFSETQ. Trimming took 4 bases from V and 2 from J, leaving 16 bases between them. The CDR3 extends over 16 amino acids. The CDR3 sequence: CASSPEGGLGNQPQHF. In nucleotides, the CDR3 is TGCGCCAGCAGCCCCGAAGGGGGATTGGGCAATCAGCCCCAGCATTTT.

The gene calls are TRBV6-1 and TRBJ1-4; D uncertain. The germline CDR1 and CDR2 sequences are MNHNS and SASEGT. The germline V and J ends were trimmed by 8 bases and 3 bases, with 13 bases remaining between them. The CDR3 runs to 14 residues. This chain's CDR3 is CASQPGGPNEKLFF. The CDR3 DNA reads TGTGCCAGCCAGCCTGGAGGGCCTAATGAAAAACTGTTTTTT.

The CDR3 loop is CASSPARVGGGYGYTF. CDR3 in DNA: TGTGCCAGCTCACCCGCCCGCGTAGGGGGCGGGTATGGCTACACCTTC. V usage is TRBV18 and J usage is TRBJ1-2; 7 bases match TRBD1. The CDR3 covers 16 residues. Trimming cost V 3 bases and J 5 bases; bases outside gene matches: 12. Germline CDR1 and CDR2: KGHSH and LQKENI.

This rearrangement joins TRBV7-9 to TRBJ1-1; TRBD1 matches 12 bases. With 7 bases clipped from V and 3 bases from J, the junction kept 9 bases outside the gene matches. Germline CDR1 reads SEHNR; CDR2 reads FQNEAQ (reference sequence). This CDR3 comprises 16 residues. As DNA, the CDR3 is TGTGCCAGCAACCTTTACCGGGACAGGGGGCACACTGAAGCTTTCTTT. It yields the protein CASNLYRDRGHTEAFF.

The chain has TRBV6-5 and TRBJ1-1, with a tentative D call TRBD1 (6 bases). The CDR3 covers 12 residues. In germline, CDR1 is MNHEY, CDR2 SVGAGI. V lost 5 bases and J 6 bases, leaving 10 bases between the germline ends. Here the CDR3 reads CASSEGTPEAFF. CDR3 sequence (DNA): TGTGCCAGCAGTGAAGGGACACCTGAAGCTTTCTTT.

V usage is TRBV7-7 and J usage is TRBJ2-7, with D possibly TRBD1 on 5 matching bases. CDR3 length equals 13 residues. Trimming took 0 bases from V and 7 from J, leaving 10 bases between them. CDR1 SSHAT and CDR2 FNYEAQ come from the germline V gene (reference sequence). The DNA of the CDR3 is TGTGCCAGCAGCTTAGCGCGAGCAGGGGAGCAGTACTTC. Translation: CASSLARAGEQYF. The variable domain in full, completed from reference TRBV7-7 and TRBJ2-7, reads GAGVSQSPRYKVTKRGQDVTLRCDPISSHATLYWYQQALGQGPEFLTYFNYEAQPDKSGLPSDRFSAERPEGSISTLTIQRTEQRDSAMYRCASSLARAGEQYFGPGTRLTVT.

The chain has TRBV19 and TRBJ2-5, with TRBD1 identical over 9 bases. V lost 6 bases and J lost 2; bases outside the gene matches: 13. This CDR3 contains 17 residues. Per the germline V gene, CDR1 is LNHDA and CDR2 is SQIVND (reference sequence). The DNA for the CDR3 is TGTGCCAGTAGCATGGAACCCGGACAGGGGTCGCAAGAGACCCAGTACTTC. This gives the protein CASSMEPGQGSQETQYF. Filled out from reference TRBV19 and TRBJ2-5, the complete variable domain reads DGGITQSPKYLFRKEGQNVTLSCEQNLNHDAMYWYRQDPGQGLRLIYYSQIVNDFQKGDIAEGYSVSREKKESFPLTVTSAQKNPTAFYLCASSMEPGQGSQETQYFGPGTRLLVL.

A few counts support this clone. The rearrangement uses TRBV12-5 and TRBJ2-5; 15 bases map to TRBD2. The CDR3 totals 17 residues. Losses at the gene ends were 5 bases for V and 1 base for J; bases not matched to a gene: 5. The germline V gene has CDR1 LGHNT and CDR2 FRNRAP. CDR3 coding DNA: TGTGCTAGTGGTGGGGGACTAGCGGGAGGAATCCAAGAGACCCAGTACTTC. Amino acid sequence: CASGGGLAGGIQETQYF.

The chain combines TRBV7-2 with TRBJ2-7; 8 bases line up with TRBD1. Per germline, CDR1 SGHTA and CDR2 FQGNSA. The CDR3 is made up of 15 amino acids. J lost 0 bases, V lost 5 bases, and 6 bases had no gene match. CDR3: CASSRRTGLSYEQYF. The DNA of the CDR3 is TGTGCCAGCAGCCGCCGGACAGGGCTCTCCTACGAGCAGTACTTC.

V usage is TRBV11-2 and J usage is TRBJ2-5; 7 nucleotides line up with TRBD2. V gave up 4 bases and J gave up 1 base; unmatched junction bases: 9. CDR3 length: 16 residues. The germline CDR1 and CDR2 sequences are SGHAT and FQNNGV. The CDR3 nucleotides are TGTGCCAGCAGCTCCTGGGTACTAGCGCGCCAAGAGACCCAGTACTTC. Encoded protein: CASSSWVLARQETQYF.

About this clone: The DNA is omitted, as the CDR3 cannot be located on it reliably, and the CDR3 follows TCRdb's listing. The rearrangement joins TRBV11-3 to TRBJ2-3; the D call TRBD1 from the table was never checked on the DNA. CDR1 and CDR2 (germline): SGHNT, YENEEA. Including both end residues, the CDR3 is 17 amino acids long. CDR3 sequence reads: CASSFLWTGGLTDTQYF.

This chain joins TRBV30 and TRBJ1-5; maybe TRBD1 (6 bases). Germline V gene sequence: CDR1 GTSNPN, CDR2 SVGIG (reference sequence). There are 12 residues in the CDR3. V lost 0 bases and J lost 11, with 11 bases in between. The CDR3 coding sequence is TGTGCCTGGAGTGTACAGGGTGGGGCCCAGCATTTT. Residues: CAWSVQGGAQHF.

This clone was seen more than once but under ten times. The identical CDR3 is also encoded by other nucleotide sequences in the sample. For the CDR3, the DNA is TGCGCCAGCAGCTTGGACACCTACAATGAGCAGTTCTTC. As protein: CASSLDTYNEQFF. V is TRBV5-1 and J is TRBJ2-1; unclear D gene. The CDR3 sequence is 13 residues long. Germline values: CDR1 SGHRS, CDR2 YFSETQ. With 0 bases removed from V and 2 bases from J, the gap between germline ends came to 3 bases. Together with reference TRBV5-1 and TRBJ2-1, the CDR3 gives the full variable domain: KAGVTQTPRYLIKTRGQQVTLSCSPISGHRSVSWYQQTPGQGLQFLFEYFSETQRNKGNFPGRFSGRQFSNSRSEMNVSTLELGDSALYLCASSLDTYNEQFFGPGTRLTVL.

This clone was found once. The V call is TRBV13, the J call TRBJ2-1; 7 bases map to TRBD2. Trimming at V came to 2 bases and at J to 0 bases, leaving 7 bases not matched to a gene. CDR3 length: 17 amino acids. Germline-derived CDR1 and CDR2 are PRHDT and FYEKMQ (reference sequence). The CDR3 DNA follows: TGTGCCAGCAGCTTAACCCCTAGCGGCAGCTCCTACAATGAGCAGTTCTTC. Protein: CASSLTPSGSSYNEQFF.

The chain recombines TRBV9 with TRBJ2-1; weak D call: TRBD1 (6 bases). Trimming pared 3 bases from V and 9 bases from J, leaving 19 bases between. The CDR3 covers 15 residues. Germline V gene lookup returns CDR1 SGDLS and CDR2 YYNGEE. Written as DNA, the CDR3 is TGTGCCAGCAGCGATTGGGACGGGCCCAGGGGTGAGCAGTTCTTC. It translates to CASSDWDGPRGEQFF. The full variable domain, its missing parts supplied by reference TRBV9 and TRBJ2-1, is DSGVTQTPKHLITATGQRVTLRCSPRSGDLSVYWYQQSLDQGLQFLIQYYNGEERAKGNILERFSAQQFPDLHSELNLSSLELGDSALYFCASSDWDGPRGEQFFGPGTRLTVL.

This chain links TRBV7-3 with TRBJ2-1, with 7 bases matching TRBD1. V shed 5 bases, J shed 6 bases, and the junction held 4 bases outside the gene matches. In germline, CDR1 is SGHTA, CDR2 FQGTGA. CDR3 length: 13 amino acids. The CDR3 sequence: CASSPGQSNEQFF. CDR3 DNA sequence: TGTGCCAGCAGCCCGGGACAGAGCAATGAGCAGTTCTTC.

The chain combines TRBV19 with TRBJ1-2, with D uncertain. Trimming took off 8 bases at V and 4 bases at J, with 14 bases between the two ends. This CDR3 is 13 amino acids long. Germline V gene data show CDR1 as LNHDA and CDR2 as SQIVND (reference sequence). The CDR3 DNA sequence: TGTGCCAGTGGAGGCCCGGGCCGCTATGGCTACACCTTC. Protein sequence: CASGGPGRYGYTF.

The V call is TRBV4-2, the J call TRBJ2-7; 11 bases map to TRBD1. CDR1 is LGHNA and CDR2 is YNFKEQ in the germline V gene. V was pared by 5 bases and J by 6 bases, with 6 bases of the junction left unmatched. CDR3 length: 14 residues. CDR3 in amino acids: CASSGGDRGGEQYF. The DNA for the CDR3 is TGTGCCAGCAGCGGAGGGGACAGGGGGGGCGAGCAGTACTTC.

The chain uses TRBV5-1 and TRBJ2-3; TRBD2 agrees at 7 bases. Germline V gene lookup returns CDR1 SGHRS and CDR2 YFSETQ. The CDR3 is made up of 17 amino acids. V was pared by 2 bases and J by 2 bases, with 11 bases of the junction left unmatched. The CDR3 loop is CASSFGNGGSTTDTQYF. The DNA of the CDR3 is TGCGCCAGCAGCTTCGGTAACGGGGGGTCGACCACAGATACGCAGTATTTT.

The chain combines TRBV6-1 with TRBJ1-1; D gene uncertain. V gave up 6 bases and J gave up 0 bases, with 8 bases separating them. The CDR3 is 13 amino acids. The V gene's germline CDR1 is MNHNS and CDR2 SASEGT. The CDR3 region is CASRQTMNTEAFF. The CDR3 nucleotides read TGTGCCAGCAGACAGACAATGAACACTGAAGCTTTCTTT.

The chain is built from TRBV11-3 and TRBJ2-7; D not resolved. V was trimmed by 1 base and J by 3 bases, leaving 10 bases between them. From germline, CDR1 is SGHNT and CDR2 YENEEA. CDR3 length: 14 amino acids. The CDR3 DNA is TGTGCCAGCAGCTTAGTTGCCGAGTACTACGAGCAGTACTTC. It encodes CASSLVAEYYEQYF. The whole variable domain, filled in from reference TRBV11-3 and TRBJ2-7, reads EAGVVQSPRYKIIEKKQPVAFWCNPISGHNTLYWYLQNLGQGPELLIRYENEEAVDDSQLPKDRFSAERLKGVDSTLKIQPAELGDSAVYLCASSLVAEYYEQYFGPGTRLTVT.

This rearrangement joins TRBV11-2 to TRBJ2-5; D not certain. The V end was cut by 3 bases, the J end by 5 bases, with 4 bases between. From germline, CDR1 is SGHAT and CDR2 FQNNGV. This CDR3 is built from 11 residues. CDR3 bases: TGTGCCAGCAGCTTGGAGGAGACCCAGTACTTC. This encodes CASSLEETQYF.

The chain recombines TRBV6-5 with TRBJ1-4, with a weak D call TRBD1 (5 bases). Trimming took 3 bases from V and 5 from J, leaving 10 bases between them. The CDR3 is made up of 14 amino acids. From germline, CDR1 is MNHEY and CDR2 SVGAGI. The CDR3 DNA reads as TGTGCCAGCAGTTATTCAGGGCCGAATGAAAAACTGTTTTTT. Translated, it gives CASSYSGPNEKLFF.

This clone was seen a handful of times. The chain joins TRBV7-3 to TRBJ2-1; 7 nucleotides line up with TRBD2. V shed 0 bases, J shed 8 bases, and the junction held 7 bases outside the gene matches. CDR1 and CDR2 (germline): SGHTA, FQGTGA. The CDR3 is 15 residues long. Written as DNA, the CDR3 is TGTGCCAGCAGCTTAACGGGGGAGGGTAGGTATGAGCAGTTCTTC. This translates into CASSLTGEGRYEQFF.

This chain connects TRBV28 to TRBJ2-7; a weak D match, TRBD1 (5 bases). From germline, CDR1 is MDHEN and CDR2 SYDVKM. V lost 5 bases and J 4 bases, leaving 9 bases between the germline ends. This CDR3 comprises 12 residues. This CDR3 is CASSIQGYEQYF. CDR3 DNA: TGTGCCAGCAGTATTCAGGGTTACGAGCAGTACTTC.

The chain employs TRBV18 and TRBJ2-5; a possible D gene is TRBD1 (5 bases). Trimming pared 7 bases from V and 0 bases from J, leaving 9 bases between. This CDR3 has 13 amino acids. Germline V lookup: CDR1 KGHSH, CDR2 LQKENI. CDR3: CASCRADQETQYF. The CDR3 nucleotides are TGTGCCAGCTGCAGGGCCGACCAAGAGACCCAGTACTTC. Complete variable domain (other parts from reference TRBV18 and TRBJ2-5): NAGVMQNPRHLVRRRGQEARLRCSPMKGHSHVYWYRQLPEEGLKFMVYLQKENIIDESGMPKERFSAEFPKEGPSILRIQQVVRGDSAAYFCASCRADQETQYFGPGTRLLVL.

This rearrangement joins TRBV11-2 to TRBJ1-1; D possibly corresponds to TRBD1 (5 bases). Between the trimmed V and J ends, which lost 3 bases and 0 bases, there was a span of 8 bases. The CDR3 runs to 14 residues. Germline V CDR1 and CDR2: SGHAT, FQNNGV. The CDR3 loop is CASSFWGVNTEAFF. In nucleotides, the CDR3 is TGTGCCAGCAGCTTCTGGGGGGTGAACACTGAAGCTTTCTTT.